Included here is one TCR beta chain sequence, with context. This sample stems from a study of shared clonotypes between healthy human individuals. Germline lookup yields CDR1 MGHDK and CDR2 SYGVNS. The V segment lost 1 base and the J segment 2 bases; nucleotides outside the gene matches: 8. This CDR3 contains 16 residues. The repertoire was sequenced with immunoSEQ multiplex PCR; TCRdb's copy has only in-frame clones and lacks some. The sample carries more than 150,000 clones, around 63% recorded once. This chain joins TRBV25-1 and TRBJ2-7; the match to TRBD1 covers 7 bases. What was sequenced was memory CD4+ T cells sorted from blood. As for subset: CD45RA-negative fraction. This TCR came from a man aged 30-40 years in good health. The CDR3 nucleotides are TGTGCCAGCAGTGAATCTCTCCGGGACAGACCCTACGAGCAGTACTTC. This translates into CASSESLRDRPYEQYF.